This T cell receptor beta chain was observed in a study of Tregs in tolerant kidney transplant recipients. Concerning this clone: The antigen remains unidentified.

The method was immunoSEQ multiplex PCR; TCRdb's version includes in-frame clones alone and lacks a portion of them. The table includes tens of thousands of clones, 80% to 85% detected once. CDR1 is SGHTA and CDR2 is FQGNSA in the germline V gene. This CDR3 region has 14 residues. V gave up 5 bases and J gave up 1 base, with 9 bases separating them. CD4+CD25+CD127- Tregs, CD4+CD25- non-Tregs, CD4 and CD8 cells were sorted. Study-wide findings and caveats: Expanding Tregs on activated donor B cells appeared to best identify donor-specific TCRbeta clones. This study did not directly address biological reproducibility.

The gene calls are TRBV7-2 and TRBJ2-4; perhaps TRBD1 as D (5 bases). Material: CD4+ T cells from blood. This TCR was recovered from a human donor in good health. CDR3 in DNA: TGTGCCAGCAGCCAGGGCCTTGCCAAAAACATTCAGTACTTC. The encoded protein is CASSQGLAKNIQYF.